Sequencing of this T cell receptor beta chain was carried out in a study of blood T cell repertoires in COVID-19. The V and J ends lost 6 bases and 4 bases, in that order; junction bases with no gene match: 5. CDR1 is SGHAT, CDR2 FQDESV, per germline (reference sequence). This CDR3 contains 15 residues. Measured with immunoSEQ multiplex PCR; TCRdb has only the in-frame clones, and not every one. Seen here are over 50,000 clones, about nine tenths observed once, and the top ten hold about 7.3%. The chain employs TRBV11-1 and TRBJ2-3; TRBD1 matches at 12 bases. The sample taken for sequencing was peripheral blood. The source of this sequence is a woman aged 55-70 years with active or convalescent COVID-19. Here the CDR3 reads CASRSGTGGADTQYF. CDR3 sequence (DNA): TGTGCCAGCAGGTCCGGGACAGGGGGCGCAGATACGCAGTATTTT. The whole variable domain, remainder taken from reference TRBV11-1 and TRBJ2-3, is EAEVAQSPRYKITEKSQAVAFWCDPISGHATLYWYRQILGQGPELLVQFQDESVVDDSQLPKDRFSAERLKGVDSTLKIQPAELGDSAMYLCASRSGTGGADTQYFGPGTRLTVL.